The entry below gives a single T cell receptor (beta chain) sequence along with its context. The antigen remains undetermined. Germline CDR1 is SGHAT and CDR2 is FQNNGV. This CDR3 has 17 amino acids. Trimming at V came to 1 base and at J to 2 bases, leaving 10 bases not matched to a gene. This record belongs to a study of cytomegalovirus exposure and HLA in healthy donors. Study-level points and caveats: The later analysis indicated that the majority of CMV-associated TCR beta chains appeared HLA-restricted. As a later analysis showed, a missense DCLRE1C variant was linked to trimming of TCR beta V- and J-genes. In a later analysis, at a false discovery rate of 0.05, fewer than 20,000 TCR beta sequences were associated with HLA alleles.

The PCR contained 60 Vbeta and 13 Jbeta primers. The repertoire was sequenced with immunoSEQ multiplex PCR; TCRdb's copy has only in-frame clones and lacks some. The sample yields 85,000 to 110,000 clones, 75% to 85% seen once. V is TRBV11-2 and J is TRBJ1-1, with 7 bases identical to TRBD1. This receptor was taken from a woman between 18 and 29 years old in good health and CMV-seropositive. Material: PBMCs. In DNA form, the CDR3 reads TGTGCCAGCAGCTTAGGGCGGCGGGACAGCTTCAACACTGAAGCTTTCTTT. Translated, it gives CASSLGRRDSFNTEAFF.